This TCR beta chain was identified during a study of graft-versus-host responses after intestinal transplantation. Study background: Each of the recipients got a multivisceral, liver-intestinal, or isolated intestinal transplant. Induction with anti-thymocyte globulin, then tacrolimus and steroids for about 3 years, was given to all recipients.

Study-wide points: Clonal ratios of graft-versus-host to host-versus-graft in allografts were high for patients exhibiting graft-donor T cell macrochimerism. Some GvH clones appeared in ileal mucosa or blood before recipient bone marrow.

Trimming removed 0 bases from V and 3 bases from J; junction bases left unmatched: 11. The CDR3 has 18 residues. Assay: immunoSEQ multiplex PCR; the TCRdb copy retains only in-frame clones and omits some. The sample shows approximately 89,000 clones, 85% to 95% of them seen only once. In regard to this clone: Its antigen is unknown.

Source: unstimulated CD8+ T cells sorted from spleen or lymph node cells, taken before transplant. This chain links TRBV23-1 with TRBJ2-5; 9 nucleotides agree with TRBD1. TRBV23-1 qualifies as an ORF whose function is uncertain. This receptor was taken from a human donor who was the organ donor for an intestinal transplant. CDR3 nucleotide sequence: TGCGCCAGCAGTCAATCGGTGAAAAGGGGACAGGGAAAAGAGACCCAGTACTTC. It codes for CASSQSVKRGQGKETQYF.